Listed below are T cell receptor beta chains from one sample, sequenced in a study of shared clonotypes between healthy human individuals. Method: immunoSEQ multiplex PCR; TCRdb's copy keeps in-frame clones and lacks some. This table has roughly 2.2 million clones, roughly 93% appearing once. Sequenced sample: naive CD4+ T cells from PBMCs. The receptors derive from a man aged 18 to 29 in good health. Some clones in this sample may be carry-over from other donors' samples. Each CDR3 is given with its conserved first and last residue. A D gene is named only where the DNA matches it firmly. Expanded clones are given a class, and other clones once, few, many or no size at all.

d_call j_call v_call clone_size cdr3_aa cdr3_nt
- TRBJ2-2 TRBV28 - CASRPGQNTGELFF TGTGCCAGCAGGCCGGGACAAAACACCGGGGAGCTGTTTTTT
TRBD2 TRBJ2-7 TRBV5-1 once CASSPLGTSGVYEQYF TGCGCCAGCAGCCCCCTCGGGACTAGCGGGGTCTACGAGCAGTACTTC
- TRBJ2-2 TRBV4-1 - CASSQDSRSRGGWAGELFF TGCGCCAGCAGCCAAGATTCGCGATCTCGCGGGGGCTGGGCCGGGGAGCTGTTTTTT
TRBD1 TRBJ2-7 TRBV29-1 - CSVGDRGITYEQYF TGCAGCGTGGGGGACAGGGGAATTACCTACGAGCAGTACTTC
- TRBJ2-2 TRBV7-2 - CASSLSRPGTGELFF TGTGCCAGCAGCTTAAGCAGGCCCGGGACCGGGGAGCTGTTTTTT
TRBD2 TRBJ2-1 TRBV29-1 - CSVAIAGDIMHEQFF TGCAGCGTTGCCATTGCGGGAGATATCATGCATGAGCAGTTCTTC
TRBD1 TRBJ1-1 TRBV2 - CASTVQGAGTEAFF TGTGCCAGCACAGTCCAGGGGGCGGGAACTGAAGCTTTCTTT
TRBD2 TRBJ2-1 TRBV28 - CASSSPLLAGGYNEQFF TGTGCCAGCAGTTCCCCTTTACTAGCGGGAGGTTACAATGAGCAGTTCTTC
- TRBJ2-7 TRBV2 - CASRDTDLTYEQYF TGTGCCAGCAGGGACACCGACCTAACCTACGAGCAGTACTTC
TRBD2 TRBJ2-5 TRBV7-7 - CASSLGPSGSWETQYF TGTGCCAGCAGCTTAGGACCTAGCGGGAGCTGGGAGACCCAGTACTTC
- TRBJ2-3 TRBV7-3 - CASSSYGDTQYF TGTGCCAGCAGCTCATATGGGGATACGCAGTATTTT
- TRBJ2-5 TRBV27 - CASRTRQETQYF TGTGCCAGCAGGACTAGACAAGAGACCCAGTACTTC
- TRBJ2-7 TRBV16 - CASERGNYEQYF TGTGCCAGCGAACGGGGGAACTACGAGCAGTACTTC
- TRBJ2-2 TRBV6-5 - CASRSRAGWELFF TGTGCCAGCAGATCAAGGGCGGGGTGGGAGCTGTTTTTT
- TRBJ1-1 TRBV10-3 once CATLPKRDMNTEAFF TGTGCCACCCTACCCAAGAGGGACATGAACACTGAAGCTTTCTTT
TRBD2 TRBJ2-3 TRBV29-1 - CSGIWTSGSTDTQYF TGCAGCGGGATCTGGACTAGCGGAAGCACAGATACGCAGTATTTT
TRBD1 TRBJ1-5 TRBV19 - CASSIGEGAHSNQPQHF TGTGCCAGTAGTATAGGGGAGGGGGCCCATAGCAATCAGCCCCAGCATTTT
- TRBJ2-4 TRBV10-3 once CAISESGPGVNIQYF TGTGCCATCAGTGAGTCAGGCCCCGGAGTAAACATTCAGTACTTC
TRBD2 TRBJ2-7 TRBV7-2 - CASSSLRLAGGPSYEQYF TGTGCCAGCAGCTCCCTCAGACTAGCGGGAGGGCCGTCCTACGAGCAGTACTTC
- TRBJ2-5 TRBV29-1 - CSVGREETQYF TGCAGCGTTGGGAGGGAGGAGACCCAGTACTTC
- TRBJ2-3 TRBV7-6 - CASSLRTTEGADTQYF TGTGCCAGCAGCTTACGGACGACTGAGGGAGCAGATACGCAGTATTTT
- TRBJ2-4 TRBV7-9 - CASSLALSLAKNIQYF TGTGCCAGCAGCTTAGCTTTGTCTTTAGCCAAAAACATTCAGTACTTC
TRBD2 TRBJ2-2 TRBV5-1 - CASSPRLAGTLGAGELFF TGCGCCAGCAGCCCCAGACTAGCGGGGACCCTGGGGGCCGGGGAGCTGTTTTTT
TRBD2 TRBJ2-1 TRBV2 - CASRPGLASGQFF TGTGCCAGCAGGCCCGGACTAGCGAGTGGGCAGTTCTTC
- TRBJ1-1 TRBV9 - CASSVGFGNTEAFF TGTGCCAGCAGCGTAGGGTTTGGTAACACTGAAGCTTTCTTT
- TRBJ1-4 TRBV28 - CASSFVRELFF TGTGCCAGCAGTTTCGTAAGGGAACTGTTTTTT
TRBD2 TRBJ2-7 TRBV5-4 - CASSGGGASGSLHEQYF TGTGCCAGCAGTGGTGGTGGCGCTAGCGGGAGTCTCCACGAGCAGTACTTC
- TRBJ2-3 TRBV27 - CASSLRDPRDTQYF TGTGCCAGCAGTCTCCGGGACCCGCGGGATACGCAGTATTTT
- TRBJ2-5 TRBV18 - CASSRRTGQETQYF TGTGCCAGCTCACGAAGAACAGGGCAAGAGACCCAGTACTTC
- TRBJ1-1 TRBV11-3 few CASRQSKDSEAFF TGTGCCAGCAGGCAATCTAAAGATTCTGAAGCTTTCTTT
- TRBJ1-1 TRBV6-6 - CASERGGGDTEAFF TGTGCCAGCGAAAGGGGCGGCGGGGACACTGAAGCTTTCTTT
- TRBJ2-7 TRBV4-1 - CASRGVERSPLEQYF TGCGCCAGCCGCGGGGTCGAGCGGAGCCCTCTCGAGCAGTACTTC
TRBD2 TRBJ2-1 TRBV27 - CASSPAGGANEQFF TGTGCCAGCAGTCCGGCGGGAGGCGCCAATGAGCAGTTCTTC
- TRBJ2-3 TRBV10-1 - CASSESWGPPTDTQYF TGCGCCAGCAGTGAGTCATGGGGTCCCCCCACAGATACGCAGTATTTT
TRBD1 TRBJ1-4 TRBV4-1 - CASSAGTGNEKLFF TGCGCCAGCAGCGCCGGGACAGGGAATGAAAAACTGTTTTTT
- TRBJ2-7 TRBV18 - CASSPQGEGSYF TGTGCCAGCTCACCGCAGGGGGAGGGGTCGTACTTC
TRBD1 TRBJ2-1 TRBV28 - CASGGQSSSYNEQFF TGTGCCAGCGGGGGACAGTCCAGCTCCTACAATGAGCAGTTCTTC
- TRBJ2-1 TRBV5-4 - CASSLNGGYNEQFF TGTGCCAGCAGCTTGAATGGAGGCTACAATGAGCAGTTCTTC
TRBD1 TRBJ2-5 TRBV6-5 - CASSWTGTRETQYF TGTGCCAGCAGTTGGACAGGGACGCGGGAGACCCAGTACTTC
- TRBJ1-2 TRBV6-5 - CASLGLPGTYGYTF TGTGCCAGCCTGGGGCTACCGGGTACCTATGGCTACACCTTC
TRBD2 TRBJ2-2 TRBV9 once CASSVLAGGTGELFF TGTGCCAGCAGCGTCCTAGCGGGAGGTACCGGGGAGCTGTTTTTT
TRBD1 TRBJ2-2 TRBV6-5 - CASSLQGVTGELFF TGTGCCAGCAGTTTACAGGGGGTCACCGGGGAGCTGTTTTTT
- TRBJ2-1 TRBV25-1 once CASSGSVGLARVNEQFF TGTGCCAGCAGTGGATCCGTAGGGCTAGCGAGAGTCAATGAGCAGTTCTTC
- TRBJ1-4 TRBV5-6 - CASSFVGASPNEKLFF TGTGCCAGCAGCTTTGTCGGGGCCTCGCCTAATGAAAAACTGTTTTTT
- TRBJ2-7 TRBV2 - CASNRGEADYEQYF TGTGCCAGCAACCGAGGGGAGGCAGACTACGAGCAGTACTTC
- TRBJ2-5 TRBV7-7 once CASSSGNQETQYF TGTGCCAGCAGCTCCGGGAACCAAGAGACCCAGTACTTC
- TRBJ2-1 TRBV7-7 once CASSLSWQTFENEQFF TGTGCCAGCAGCTTGAGTTGGCAGACCTTTGAAAATGAGCAGTTCTTC
- TRBJ1-2 TRBV27 - CASSPRGTGYGYTF TGTGCCAGCAGTCCGAGGGGGACCGGCTATGGCTACACCTTC
- TRBJ1-6 TRBV28 - CASRSTGSGNSPLHF TGTGCCAGCAGGAGTACAGGGTCTGGTAATTCACCCCTCCACTTT
TRBD2 TRBJ2-2 TRBV27 - CATTGTINTGELFF TGTGCCACCACCGGGACTATAAACACCGGGGAGCTGTTTTTT
- TRBJ2-2 TRBV5-4 - CASSMAGPNTGELFF TGTGCCAGCAGCATGGCGGGACCGAACACCGGGGAGCTGTTTTTT